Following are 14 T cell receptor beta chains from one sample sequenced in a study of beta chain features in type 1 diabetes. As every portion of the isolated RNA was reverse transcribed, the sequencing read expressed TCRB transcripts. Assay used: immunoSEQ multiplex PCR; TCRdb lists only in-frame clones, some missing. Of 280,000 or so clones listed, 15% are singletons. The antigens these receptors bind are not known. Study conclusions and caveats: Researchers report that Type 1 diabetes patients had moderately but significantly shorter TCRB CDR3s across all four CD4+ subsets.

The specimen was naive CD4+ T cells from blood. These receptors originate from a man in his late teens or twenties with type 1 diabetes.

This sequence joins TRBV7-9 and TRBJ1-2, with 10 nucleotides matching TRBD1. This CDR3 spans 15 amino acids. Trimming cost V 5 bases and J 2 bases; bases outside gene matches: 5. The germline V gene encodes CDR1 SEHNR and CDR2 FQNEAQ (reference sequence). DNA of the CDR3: TGTGCCAGCAGCGCTGACAGGGGGCTAAACTATGGCTACACCTTC. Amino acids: CASSADRGLNYGYTF.

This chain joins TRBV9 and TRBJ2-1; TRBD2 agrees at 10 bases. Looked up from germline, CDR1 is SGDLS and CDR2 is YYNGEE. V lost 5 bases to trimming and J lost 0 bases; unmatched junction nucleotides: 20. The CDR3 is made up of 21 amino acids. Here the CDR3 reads CASSRREAGLATRSSYNEQFF. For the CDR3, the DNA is TGTGCCAGCAGTCGTAGGGAAGCGGGACTAGCGACCCGCAGCTCCTACAATGAGCAGTTCTTC.

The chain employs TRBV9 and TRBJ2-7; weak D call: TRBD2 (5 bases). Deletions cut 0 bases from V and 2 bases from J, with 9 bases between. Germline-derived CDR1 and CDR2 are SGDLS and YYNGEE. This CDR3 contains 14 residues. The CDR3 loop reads CASSVGELPYEQYF. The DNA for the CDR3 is TGTGCCAGCAGCGTAGGGGAGCTCCCCTACGAGCAGTACTTC.

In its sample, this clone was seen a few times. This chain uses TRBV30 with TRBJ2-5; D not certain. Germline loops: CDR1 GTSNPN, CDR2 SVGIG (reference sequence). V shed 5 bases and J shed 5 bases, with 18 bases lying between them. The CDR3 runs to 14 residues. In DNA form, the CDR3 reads TGTGCCTGGGGCCCGGTTGGGCTTGGGGAGACCCAGTACTTC. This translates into CAWGPVGLGETQYF.

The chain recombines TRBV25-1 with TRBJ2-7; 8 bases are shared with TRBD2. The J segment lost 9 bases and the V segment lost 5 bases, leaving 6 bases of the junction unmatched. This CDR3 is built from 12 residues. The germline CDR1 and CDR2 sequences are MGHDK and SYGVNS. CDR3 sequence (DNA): TGTGCCAGCAGTTTCGCGGGAGGCGCGCAGTACTTC. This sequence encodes CASSFAGGAQYF.

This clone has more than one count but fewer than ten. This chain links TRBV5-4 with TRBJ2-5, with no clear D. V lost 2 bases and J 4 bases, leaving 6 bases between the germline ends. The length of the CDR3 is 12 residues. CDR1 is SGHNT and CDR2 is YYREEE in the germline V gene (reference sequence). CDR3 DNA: TGTGCCAGCAGCTTCGGTTTAGAGACCCAGTACTTC. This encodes CASSFGLETQYF.

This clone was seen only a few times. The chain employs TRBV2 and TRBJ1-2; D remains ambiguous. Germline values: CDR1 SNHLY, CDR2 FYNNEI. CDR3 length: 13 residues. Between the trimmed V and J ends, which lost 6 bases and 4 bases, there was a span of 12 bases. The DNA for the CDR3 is TGTGCCAGCAGAGATACAGTTGGCTATGGCTACACCTTC. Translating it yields CASRDTVGYGYTF. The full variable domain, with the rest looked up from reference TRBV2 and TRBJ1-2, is EPEVTQTPSHQVTQMGQEVILRCVPISNHLYFYWYRQILGQKVEFLVSFYNNEISEKSEIFDDQFSVERPDGSNFTLKIRSTKLEDSAMYFCASRDTVGYGYTFGSGTRLTVV.

CDR3 protein: CASSLLTVRGADTQYF. CDR3 sequence (DNA): TGTGCCAGCAGCCTCCTTACGGTCCGGGGGGCAGATACGCAGTATTTT. V and J are TRBV7-2 and TRBJ2-3; 7 bases map to TRBD2. Germline CDR1 is SGHTA and CDR2 is FQGNSA. The junction had 12 bases not matched to a gene; V was cut back by 5 bases and J by 4 bases. The length of the CDR3 is 16 residues.

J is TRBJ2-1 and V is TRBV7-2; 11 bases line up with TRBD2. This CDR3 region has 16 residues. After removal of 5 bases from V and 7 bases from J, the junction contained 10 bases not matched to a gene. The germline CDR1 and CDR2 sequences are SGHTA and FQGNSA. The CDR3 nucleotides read TGTGCCAGCAGCCCTTCCTCGACTAGCGGGGTGAATGAGCAGTTCTTC. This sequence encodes CASSPSSTSGVNEQFF.

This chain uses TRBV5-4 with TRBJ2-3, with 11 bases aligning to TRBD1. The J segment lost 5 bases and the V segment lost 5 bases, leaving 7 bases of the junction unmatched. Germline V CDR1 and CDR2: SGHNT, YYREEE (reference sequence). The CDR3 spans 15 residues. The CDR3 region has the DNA TGTGCCAGCAGTGCCGGGACAGGGGGTCTAGATACGCAGTATTTT. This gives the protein CASSAGTGGLDTQYF.

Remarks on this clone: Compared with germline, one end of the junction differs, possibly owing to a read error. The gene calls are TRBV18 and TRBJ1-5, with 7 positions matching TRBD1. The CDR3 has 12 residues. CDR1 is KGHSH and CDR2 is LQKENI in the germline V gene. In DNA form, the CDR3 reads TGTGCCAGCTCACGGCTCGGACAGGCCCGATATTTT. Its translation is CASSRLGQARYF.

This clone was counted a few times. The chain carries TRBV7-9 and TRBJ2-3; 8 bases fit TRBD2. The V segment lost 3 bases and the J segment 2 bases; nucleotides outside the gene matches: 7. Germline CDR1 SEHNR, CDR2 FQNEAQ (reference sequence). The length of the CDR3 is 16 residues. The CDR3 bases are TGTGCCAGCAGCTTTCGTGCGGGGGGCCTCACAGATACGCAGTATTTT. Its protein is CASSFRAGGLTDTQYF.

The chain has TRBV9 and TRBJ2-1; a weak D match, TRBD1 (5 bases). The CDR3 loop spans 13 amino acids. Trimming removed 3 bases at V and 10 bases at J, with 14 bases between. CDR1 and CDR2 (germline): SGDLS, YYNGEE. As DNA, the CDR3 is TGTGCCAGCAGCGGATTGACAGCCATCGAGCAGTTCTTC. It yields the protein CASSGLTAIEQFF. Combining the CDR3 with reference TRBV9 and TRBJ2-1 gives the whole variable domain DSGVTQTPKHLITATGQRVTLRCSPRSGDLSVYWYQQSLDQGLQFLIQYYNGEERAKGNILERFSAQQFPDLHSELNLSSLELGDSALYFCASSGLTAIEQFFGPGTRLTVL.

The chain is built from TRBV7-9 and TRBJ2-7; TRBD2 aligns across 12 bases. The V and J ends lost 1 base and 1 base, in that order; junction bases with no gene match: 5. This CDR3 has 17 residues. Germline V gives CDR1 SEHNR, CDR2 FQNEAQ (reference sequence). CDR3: CASSLGGGLAGSYEQYF. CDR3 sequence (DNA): TGTGCCAGCAGCTTAGGTGGGGGACTAGCGGGTTCCTACGAGCAGTACTTC.